This T cell receptor beta chain came from a study of metastatic and nonmetastatic thyroid tumors. Study in general: Comparative analysis of repertoires was undertaken across blood and tumor or nodule tissue obtained from malignant and benign thyroid patients. Broader study findings: Compared with benign nodules, malignant thyroid tumors were reported to have significantly higher TCR beta diversity in both blood and tumor.

No patient received treatment before thyroid surgery. The authors' processing: Clinicopathological groups of papillary thyroid cancer showed CDR3 differences that were used to build a distant-metastasis classifier. Using MiXCR, TCRdb re-called clones from the PCR reads. TCRdb, not the authors, supplied the V and J calls. This sample carries about 19,000 clones, 30% to 40% of them seen once, and the ten largest clones take about a tenth. This clone was seen many times. As yet, its antigen is unknown. V was cut by 2 bases and J by 10 bases, with 9 bases left in between. This CDR3 is 12 amino acids long. Looked up from germline, CDR1 is MNHEY and CDR2 is SVGAGI.

The gene calls are TRBV6-5 and TRBJ2-1; D uncertain. The clonotype was recovered from a male donor with papillary thyroid cancer or a benign thyroid nodule (not recorded which). Some clones in this sample may be carry-over from other donors' samples. Material: tumor tissue. CDR3: CASSYIDGEQFF. CDR3 nucleotides: TGTGCCAGCAGTTACATCGACGGGGAGCAGTTCTTC.